This T cell receptor (beta chain) was identified during a study of OX40 agonist ivuxolimab in advanced cancers. Background on the study: Every 2 weeks, patients received ivuxolimab intravenously, dosed at 0.01 to 10 mg/kg. Those enrolled were 82.7% male, with a mean age of around 57 years and ages from roughly 20 to 85.

Measured with immunoSEQ multiplex PCR; TCRdb has only the in-frame clones, and not every one. The sample has almost 70,000 clones, 86% seen once. V lost 3 bases and J lost 5; bases outside the gene matches: 8. The CDR3 is 15 residues long. The V gene's germline CDR1 is SGDLS and CDR2 YYNGEE. The sequence was obtained from an adult with an advanced solid tumor such as melanoma, head and neck, liver or kidney cancer. The sample was CD4+ or CD8+ T cells sorted from blood, taken in a trial of the OX40 agonist ivuxolimab. V is TRBV9 and J is TRBJ2-3; 8 nucleotides align to TRBD2. Here the CDR3 reads CASSALGGGLDTQYF. DNA of the CDR3: TGTGCCAGCAGCGCCTTGGGCGGGGGGTTAGATACGCAGTATTTT.